A single sample gave rise to the 19 T cell receptor beta chains below, sequenced in a study of cytomegalovirus exposure and HLA in healthy donors. The PCR ran on 60 Vbeta and 13 Jbeta primers. The data were produced by immunoSEQ multiplex PCR, yet TCRdb's version contains in-frame clones alone and is incomplete. Of roughly 73,000 clones in the sample, roughly 83% were seen once. Sequences were obtained from PBMCs. The receptors stem from a woman aged 50 to 60 in good health and CMV-seronegative.

The chain has TRBV11-2 and TRBJ1-1, with D perhaps TRBD1 (6 bases). With 3 bases removed from V and 1 base from J, the gap between germline ends came to 9 bases. Germline V lookup: CDR1 SGHAT, CDR2 FQNNGV. CDR3 size: 14 residues. CDR3 coding DNA: TGTGCCAGCAGCTTGGGGACACCGAACACTGAAGCTTTCTTT. It is translated as CASSLGTPNTEAFF.

This chain connects TRBV28 to TRBJ1-1, with D possibly TRBD1 on 5 matching bases. The length of the CDR3 is 14 residues. V was clipped by 7 bases and J by 6 bases, with 18 bases between them. Germline V gene data show CDR1 as MDHEN and CDR2 as SYDVKM. The CDR3 loop reads CASTPGGFFPEAFF. CDR3 nucleotides: TGTGCCAGCACCCCCGGGGGGTTTTTCCCTGAAGCTTTCTTT.

The chain uses TRBV5-1 and TRBJ1-1; possible D gene TRBD1, 5 bases. This CDR3 is built from 14 residues. Germline V lookup: CDR1 SGHRS, CDR2 YFSETQ. The V gene lost 7 bases and the J gene lost 2 bases, with 15 bases spanning the gap. CDR3 residues: CASRAGGINTEAFF. The CDR3 bases are TGCGCCAGCCGCGCGGGGGGAATCAACACTGAAGCTTTCTTT.

Comment on this clone: Its ends do not fully match the called genes, so a read error is possible. This sequence joins TRBV7-2 and TRBJ1-6, with D possibly matching TRBD1 (5 bases). The CDR3 sequence is 15 residues long. CDR1 and CDR2 from the germline V gene are SGHTA and FQGNSA. The CDR3: CASSYGQSSNSPLHF. The CDR3, as DNA: TGTGCCAGCAGCTATGGACAATCCTCTAATTCACCCCTCCACTTT.

This clone came up a few times. The chain joins TRBV28 to TRBJ2-1, with 14 positions matching TRBD2. J was trimmed by 8 bases and V by 6 bases; bases with no gene match: 6. The CDR3 runs to 15 residues. In germline, CDR1 is MDHEN, CDR2 SYDVKM. CDR3 region: CASRTGTSGSHEQFF. The CDR3 bases are TGTGCCAGCAGAACCGGGACTAGCGGGAGTCATGAGCAGTTCTTC.

This chain links TRBV21-1 with TRBJ2-1; the table gives TRBD1 as D, unverified against the DNA. TRBV21-1 is a pseudogene locus. This CDR3 spans 18 amino acids. The CDR3 loop reads CASSTVPGQGRNYNEQFF. The CDR3 DNA is TGTGCCAGCAGCACAGTCCCGGGACAGGGTAGAAACTACAATGAGCAGTTCTTC.

The gene calls are TRBV6-6 and TRBJ1-4, with D maybe TRBD1 (5 bases). V shed 10 bases and J shed 8 bases, with 23 bases lying between them. This CDR3 spans 15 amino acids. Germline-derived CDR1 and CDR2 are MNHNY and SVGAGI (reference sequence). The CDR3 bases are TGTGCCACCCTTGTGCGGGGAGGGGTAAACGAAAAACTGTTTTTT. Translating it yields CATLVRGGVNEKLFF.

The chain carries TRBV10-3 and TRBJ1-2; 7 positions agree with TRBD1. Germline lookup yields CDR1 ENHRY and CDR2 SYGVKD. This CDR3 is built from 14 residues. The V and J ends lost 3 bases and 6 bases, in that order; junction bases with no gene match: 7. CDR3 protein: CAISDKQGLDGYTF. CDR3 sequence (DNA): TGTGCCATCAGTGATAAACAGGGGTTGGATGGCTACACCTTC.

This clone occurred once. Within the sample, other DNA sequences also encode this same CDR3. This chain joins TRBV9 and TRBJ2-7; TRBD2 matches at 9 bases. This CDR3 has 15 residues. CDR1 is SGDLS and CDR2 is YYNGEE in the germline V gene. The V and J ends lost 0 bases and 4 bases, in that order; junction bases with no gene match: 5. The CDR3 sequence: CASSVGAGGGYEQYF. The CDR3 DNA sequence: TGTGCCAGCAGCGTAGGGGCGGGAGGGGGGTACGAGCAGTACTTC. The variable domain in full, completed from reference TRBV9 and TRBJ2-7, reads DSGVTQTPKHLITATGQRVTLRCSPRSGDLSVYWYQQSLDQGLQFLIQYYNGEERAKGNILERFSAQQFPDLHSELNLSSLELGDSALYFCASSVGAGGGYEQYFGPGTRLTVT.

V and J are TRBV4-3 and TRBJ1-5; D not certain. The CDR3 is 15 amino acids. The germline gives CDR1 LGHNA, CDR2 YSLEER. The V end lost 0 bases, the J end lost 2 bases, and 8 bases lay between the germline ends. CDR3: CASSQDGVGNQPQHF. The CDR3 coding sequence is TGCGCCAGCAGCCAAGACGGGGTAGGCAATCAGCCCCAGCATTTT.

This rearrangement joins TRBV10-3 to TRBJ2-7; 10 positions match TRBD2. The CDR3 is 17 amino acids. Germline CDR1 is ENHRY and CDR2 is SYGVKD. V lost 0 bases, J lost 5 bases, and 10 bases stayed unmatched. CDR3 region: CAISESKASGSLHEQYF. As DNA, the CDR3 is TGTGCCATCAGTGAGTCGAAAGCTAGCGGGAGCCTTCACGAGCAGTACTTC.

The gene calls are TRBV5-1 and TRBJ2-3; 9 bases are shared with TRBD1. CDR3 size: 13 residues. J lost 6 bases, V lost 3 bases, and 2 bases had no gene match. The V gene's germline CDR1 is SGHRS and CDR2 YFSETQ. CDR3 sequence reads: CASSSGQGDTQYF. In DNA form, the CDR3 reads TGCGCCAGCAGCTCCGGACAGGGGGATACGCAGTATTTT. Filled out from reference TRBV5-1 and TRBJ2-3, the complete variable domain reads KAGVTQTPRYLIKTRGQQVTLSCSPISGHRSVSWYQQTPGQGLQFLFEYFSETQRNKGNFPGRFSGRQFSNSRSEMNVSTLELGDSALYLCASSSGQGDTQYFGPGTRLTVL.

The V gene is TRBV14, the J gene TRBJ1-4; no firm D call. The CDR3 is 12 amino acids. Per germline, CDR1 SGHDN and CDR2 FVKESK. V was trimmed by 5 bases and J by 4 bases, leaving 5 bases between them. As DNA, the CDR3 is TGTGCCAGCAGCTTCCATAATGAAAAACTGTTTTTT. Amino acid sequence: CASSFHNEKLFF.

The rearrangement links TRBV28 to TRBJ2-1; D gene unclear. Germline V gives CDR1 MDHEN, CDR2 SYDVKM. Trimming shortened V by 3 bases and J by 4 bases, and 13 bases separated the two germline ends. This CDR3 comprises 15 residues. CDR3 nucleotides: TGTGCCAGCAGTTTTACTACCTTGGCGTACAATGAGCAGTTCTTC. It encodes CASSFTTLAYNEQFF.

The chain recombines TRBV4-1 with TRBJ1-1; D ambiguous. Trimming removed 6 bases at V and 0 bases at J, with 8 bases between. The CDR3 runs 13 residues. CDR1 MGHRA and CDR2 YSYEKL come from the germline V gene. Written as DNA, the CDR3 is TGCGCCAGCAGTTACAGCATGAACACTGAAGCTTTCTTT. This codes for CASSYSMNTEAFF.

V usage is TRBV28 and J usage is TRBJ1-1, with 8 bases fitting TRBD1. The CDR3 is 13 residues long. Germline V gene sequence: CDR1 MDHEN, CDR2 SYDVKM. J was trimmed by 7 bases and V by 6 bases; bases with no gene match: 7. The chain's CDR3 is CASRGQGWGEAFF. The CDR3 region has the DNA TGTGCCAGCAGAGGACAGGGATGGGGTGAAGCTTTCTTT.

The chain carries TRBV10-3 and TRBJ2-3; D remains unclear. CDR1 ENHRY and CDR2 SYGVKD come from the germline V gene. V lost 5 bases and J 0 bases, leaving 12 bases between the germline ends. CDR3 length: 15 residues. The CDR3 protein is CAISSGYTSTDTQYF. CDR3 nucleotides: TGTGCCATCAGTTCAGGCTACACTAGCACAGATACGCAGTATTTT.

This clone was picked up a small number of times. V and J are TRBV19 and TRBJ2-3; weak D call: TRBD2 (5 bases). The germline V and J ends were trimmed by 5 bases and 4 bases, with 10 bases remaining between them. CDR1 is LNHDA, CDR2 SQIVND, per germline (reference sequence). The CDR3 runs 13 residues. Here the CDR3 DNA reads TGTGCCAGTAGTTTTAGACTATCAGATACGCAGTATTTT. Amino acid sequence: CASSFRLSDTQYF.

The chain joins TRBV5-6 to TRBJ2-7; 9 bases are shared with TRBD1. Germline lookup yields CDR1 SGHDT and CDR2 YYEEEE. The CDR3 has 16 amino acids. The ends lost 7 bases at V and 4 bases at J; junction bases unmatched: 15. CDR3 coding DNA: TGTGCCAGCGGGGGAGGGACAGGGACGGGGTCATACGAGCAGTACGTC. Amino acid sequence: CASGGGTGTGSYEQYV.